This T cell receptor beta chain was recorded in a study of blood T cells in healthy people across ages (dated by TCRdb to the mid-2010s). About the study as a whole: In model experiments, template switching captured about one uniquely barcoded TCR beta cDNA molecule for every two T cells. The donors were split into four age groups: young (average approximately 16 years), middle-aged (39), aged (more than 55) and long-lived (over 80). Using deep sequencing normalized with unique cDNA molecular identifiers, the study measured how TCR beta repertoire diversity changes with age. To avoid experimental bias, donors of different ages were distributed randomly across sequencing lanes. For two donors (one aged 18 to 29 and one aged 80 or older), the study analyzed two additional independent replicas of 1 million unique cDNA reads from the same blood draw.

CDR1 and CDR2 were assigned from the germline V gene (reference sequence) as DFQATT and SNEGSKA. V trim: 0 bases; J trim: 7 bases; unmatched bases: 18. The CDR3 spans 18 residues, from the cysteine through the phenylalanine. Just CDR3 DNA is preserved here, 54 bases in frame from base 1. Library creation used 5' RACE. Sequencing was performed on an Illumina HiSeq 2500. A second about 7 to 12 cycle PCR used a sample-barcoded 5' primer and a J-beta primer mix. A template-switch 5' adaptor carrying 12 random nucleotides introduced a unique molecular identifier onto each TCR beta cDNA molecule. Each sample yielded at least 2.5 million CDR3-containing paired-end reads. All of the RNA was converted into first-strand cDNA using the Mint cDNA synthesis kit, with a TRBC-specific oligonucleotide serving as the primer. Following uracil-DNA glycosylase treatment, a first 18-cycle PCR with universal primers M1SS and BC2_uni_R was performed on all cDNA. The study's processing was this. Each sample was normalized by randomly selecting 1 million high-quality reads, each carrying a distinct molecular identifier. Reads sharing molecular identifiers were discarded rather than binned into consensus sequences. CDR3 identification, clonotype clustering and error correction used MiTCR with a Q25 quality threshold and the strictest error-elimination algorithm. A nonparametric unseen species model using Euler transformation provided a lower-bound estimate of total TCR beta diversity. TCRdb trimmed the raw reads at Q25, called clones with MiXCR and kept productive beta chains. Entries are consolidated by CDR3 protein sequence, retaining the most common genes and DNA. The V and J calls and clone size come from TCRdb's table, not from the authors' own analysis. For this sample there are roughly 500,000 distinct CDR3 sequences; 27% appear just once. The top ten clonotypes cover about 18% of the sample.

Only a few counts were recorded for this clonotype. This clone's antigen is unknown. Base qualities were left out, and no much larger clone turns up one base away. Systemically healthy Caucasian individuals from Russia, 39 in total and aged about 6 to 100 years, were included as donors. Each donor gave about 11 milliliters of peripheral blood, drawn into EDTA-treated Vacutainer tubes. Ficoll-Paque density-gradient centrifugation was used to isolate PBMCs, with at least 7 million per sample. Total RNA, at least 6 micrograms per sample, was extracted from PBMCs with Trizol reagent. For every donor, flow cytometry on a PBMC aliquot measured the percentage of naive CD45RAhigh/CD27high T cells. Paper-wide results and their limitations: The percentage of naive T cells measured by flow cytometry correlated strongly with observed TCR beta diversity. Compared with the aged group, more naive CD4+ T cells, fewer expanded clones and increased TCR diversity were shown by the long-lived group, suggesting age selection. Because donor CMV infection status was unknown, age-related changes in expanded clonotypes were potentially confounded. Observed TCR beta diversity per million T cells fell roughly linearly with age, and a significant reduction was already apparent by age approximately 41. Estimates of total diversity based on one million sequenced T cells were regarded as lower bounds and as underestimates. Conclusive comparison of naive and antigen-experienced compartments was prevented by the profiling of bulk unsorted PBMCs.

This clonotype was obtained from a woman between 65 and 79 years old in good health. The material sequenced was blood. The chain is made from TRBV20-1 and TRBJ2-5, with 9 central nucleotides matching TRBD2. The DNA reads as follows: TGCAGTGCTAGAGATCAGTTGGGTAGCGGGGGCACGTTCGGGACCCAGTACTTC. Its amino acids are CSARDQLGSGGTFGTQYF.